This TCR beta chain comes out of a study of cytomegalovirus exposure and HLA in healthy donors. This clone was seen only once. Its antigen remains unknown. General observations from the study: A few CMV-associated chains proved CMV antigen-specific in vitro. Researchers counted 164 TCR beta chains as cytomegalovirus-associated. What a later analysis reportedly showed was that an Asian-associated ancestry cluster had fewer N-insertions than the approximately 670-donor mean.

V was pared by 1 base and J by 6 bases, with 10 bases between. This CDR3 region has 12 residues. Looked up from germline, CDR1 is GTSNPN and CDR2 is SVGIG (reference sequence). Researchers ran the PCR with 60 Vbeta and 13 Jbeta primers. Using immunoSEQ multiplex PCR, the repertoire was profiled, and TCRdb retains in-frame clones only, with some absent. This table holds roughly 150,000 clones, approximately 84% found once. The TCR originated in a man aged 45-65 years in good health and CMV-seropositive. The sample comprised PBMCs. V usage is TRBV30 and J usage is TRBJ2-7; no clear D. The CDR3 region has the DNA TGTGCCTGGAGTGAAACCCAGTTCGAGCAGTACTTC. Its translation is CAWSETQFEQYF.